This is a list of T cell receptor beta chains from one sample in a study of blood T cell repertoires in COVID-19. Measured with immunoSEQ multiplex PCR; TCRdb has only the in-frame clones, and not every one. The sample contains around 180,000 clones, around 80% of which appear only once. Sequencing used peripheral blood. The receptor set was obtained from a woman aged 80 or over with COVID-19, enrolled during active disease. The CDR3 runs from the conserved cysteine through the conserved F or W. D genes are given only for firm matches. Clone size is shown for a subset of rows, as once, few, many or a class of expanded clone.

NA	TRBV6-2/TRBV6-3	TRBJ1-1	NA	CASSSTPRGATEAFF	TGTGCCAGCAGTTCCACGCCCCGTGGGGCCACTGAAGCTTTCTTT
TRBD2	TRBV4-3	TRBJ2-3	once	CASSQDLLAGGPTDTQYF	TGCGCCAGCAGCCAAGATTTACTAGCGGGGGGCCCCACAGATACGCAGTATTTT
NA	TRBV2	TRBJ1-2	few	CASSPGSYYGYTF	TGTGCCAGCAGTCCCGGGTCCTACTATGGCTACACCTTC
TRBD1	TRBV9	TRBJ2-2	NA	CASSTRQGSPGELFF	TGTGCCAGCAGCACCAGACAGGGGAGTCCCGGGGAGCTGTTTTTT
NA	TRBV28	TRBJ2-7	NA	CASRGGYVYEQYF	TGTGCCAGCAGGGGAGGCTATGTCTACGAGCAGTACTTC
NA	TRBV9	TRBJ1-4	many	CASSVGGDEKLFF	TGTGCCAGCAGCGTAGGGGGGGATGAAAAACTGTTTTTT
TRBD1	TRBV6-5	TRBJ2-7	NA	CASSYGGGQGWYEQYF	TGTGCCAGCAGTTATGGGGGGGGACAGGGTTGGTACGAGCAGTACTTC
NA	TRBV18	TRBJ1-4	NA	CASSPNVGRFATNEKLFF	TGTGCCAGCTCACCAAATGTTGGCAGGTTTGCAACTAATGAAAAACTGTTTTTT
TRBD2	TRBV7-9	TRBJ2-4	NA	CASSFRGGGNIQYF	TGTGCCAGCAGCTTTCGGGGGGGCGGAAACATTCAGTACTTC
TRBD1	TRBV10-3	TRBJ2-2	NA	CAISAGTGNTGELFF	TGTGCCATCAGCGCCGGGACAGGGAACACCGGGGAGCTGTTTTTT
TRBD1	TRBV7-6	TRBJ2-1	NA	CASSRGQGMENEQFF	TGTGCCAGCAGCCGGGGACAGGGTATGGAGAATGAGCAGTTCTTC
TRBD1	TRBV23-1	TRBJ2-7	NA	CASSQPRTGKNSYEQYF	TGCGCCAGCAGTCAACCGAGGACAGGGAAGAACTCCTACGAGCAGTACTTC
TRBD1	TRBV27	TRBJ1-6	NA	CASNPTGRYNSPLHF	TGTGCCAGCAACCCGACAGGGCGTTATAATTCACCCCTCCACTTT
TRBD1	TRBV3-1/TRBV3-2	TRBJ2-7	NA	CASSQDLGTGRYEQYF	TGTGCCAGCAGCCAAGACCTCGGGACAGGTCGGTACGAGCAGTACTTC
NA	TRBV2	TRBJ2-3	NA	CASSEAYGASTDTQYF	TGTGCCAGCAGTGAAGCGTACGGAGCTAGCACAGATACGCAGTATTTT
TRBD1	TRBV3-1/TRBV3-2	TRBJ1-1	NA	CASSQLRTGDGTEAFF	TGTGCCAGCAGCCAGCTTCGGACAGGGGATGGAACTGAAGCTTTCTTT
TRBD1	TRBV24-1	TRBJ2-7	NA	CATSVGQGNEQYF	TGTGCCACCAGTGTGGGACAGGGAAACGAGCAGTACTTC
TRBD1	TRBV7-8	TRBJ1-1	NA	CASSSQGQAGDEAFF	TGTGCCAGCAGCTCGCAGGGACAGGCGGGGGATGAAGCTTTCTTT
TRBD1	TRBV7-8	TRBJ2-3	NA	CASSLSGTGGRNTQYF	TGTGCCAGCAGCCTCTCCGGGACAGGGGGAAGGAATACGCAGTATTTT
NA	TRBV7-9	TRBJ2-7	NA	CASSLISRGNTYEQYF	TGTGCCAGCAGCTTAATTTCTCGTGGCAACACCTACGAGCAGTACTTC
TRBD1	TRBV27	TRBJ2-3	NA	CASSLGGQGGGIYTDTQYF	TGTGCCAGCAGTTTAGGGGGACAGGGCGGGGGTATCTACACAGATACGCAGTATTTT
TRBD1	TRBV5-1	TRBJ1-4	NA	CASSPTGGKTNEKLFF	TGCGCCAGCAGCCCGACAGGGGGCAAGACTAATGAAAAACTGTTTTTT
NA	TRBV6-5	TRBJ2-3	once	CASRTNRNTDTQYF	TGTGCCAGCAGGACAAACCGAAACACAGATACGCAGTATTTT
TRBD2	TRBV20-1	TRBJ2-3	NA	CSASSGLAGPDTQYF	TGCAGTGCTAGTTCCGGACTAGCGGGACCAGATACGCAGTATTTT
TRBD2	TRBV28	TRBJ2-3	NA	CASSPLAGEGPDTQYF	TGTGCCAGCAGTCCCCTAGCGGGAGAAGGCCCAGATACGCAGTATTTT
NA	TRBV5-6	TRBJ2-7	NA	CASSPLSQAGVYEQYF	TGTGCCAGCAGCCCCCTAAGTCAGGCAGGGGTCTACGAGCAGTACTTC
NA	TRBV24-1	TRBJ2-1	NA	CATSDQRGNEQFF	TGTGCCACCAGTGATCAGCGAGGCAATGAGCAGTTCTTC
NA	TRBV11-2	TRBJ2-3	NA	CASSFAGPTDTQYF	TGTGCCAGCAGCTTCGCGGGACCCACAGATACGCAGTATTTT
TRBD1	TRBV7-9	TRBJ1-2	once	CASSLQGADGYTF	TGTGCCAGCAGCCTACAGGGGGCAGATGGCTACACCTTC
TRBD2	TRBV4-2	TRBJ2-1	NA	CASSRAGTSSVNEQFF	TGTGCCAGCAGCCGAGCCGGGACTAGCTCGGTAAATGAGCAGTTCTTC
NA	TRBV30	TRBJ2-3	NA	CAWSVEVTQYF	TGTGCCTGGAGTGTAGAGGTTACGCAGTATTTT
NA	TRBV12-5	TRBJ1-2	NA	CASGLSLPRDGYTF	TGTGCTAGTGGTTTGTCCCTCCCCAGGGATGGCTACACCTTC
NA	TRBV6-5	TRBJ1-2	NA	CASSYSPTLNYGYTF	TGTGCCAGCAGTTACTCGCCGACACTCAACTATGGCTACACCTTC
NA	TRBV19	TRBJ2-2	NA	CASSIGSWQGGGELFF	TGTGCCAGTAGTATAGGGAGTTGGCAGGGAGGCGGGGAGCTGTTTTTT
TRBD2	TRBV6-5	TRBJ2-7	NA	CASSGTSGSYEQYF	TGTGCCAGCAGCGGGACTAGCGGCTCCTACGAGCAGTACTTC
NA	TRBV2	TRBJ2-7	NA	CASSDPVNSYEQYF	TGTGCCAGCAGTGACCCAGTCAACTCCTACGAGCAGTACTTC
TRBD2	TRBV5-4	TRBJ2-3	NA	CASSLAVAGADTQYF	TGTGCCAGCAGCTTGGCCGTAGCGGGGGCGGATACGCAGTATTTT
NA	TRBV28	TRBJ2-1	few	CASSLGPAEYNEQFF	TGTGCCAGCAGTTTAGGGCCAGCGGAATACAATGAGCAGTTCTTC
NA	TRBV5-8	TRBJ1-3	once	CASSSTRRVTRNTIYF	TGTGCCAGCAGCTCTACCAGGCGGGTAACCCGAAACACCATATATTTT
TRBD2	TRBV7-3	TRBJ2-1	once	CASSLTAGGPNEQFF	TGTGCCAGCAGCTTAACGGCGGGGGGGCCGAATGAGCAGTTCTTC
TRBD2	TRBV24-1	TRBJ2-1	NA	CATSDPSGEGNEEQFF	TGTGCCACCAGTGACCCTAGCGGGGAAGGCAATGAGGAGCAGTTCTTC
NA	TRBV6-2/TRBV6-3	TRBJ2-1	NA	CASSHQGGEQFF	TGTGCCAGCAGCCACCAGGGGGGCGAGCAGTTCTTC
NA	TRBV5-4	TRBJ2-5	once	CASSLTSPQETQYF	TGTGCCAGCAGCCTTACTAGCCCACAAGAGACCCAGTACTTC